This T cell receptor (beta chain) was identified during a study of blood T cell repertoires in COVID-19 (dated by TCRdb to 2020 to 2021). Some background on the complete study: Collaborator samples came from the United States, Italy and Spain and covered acute and convalescent phases of COVID-19. HLA class I and class II types, where available, came from metadata supplied by the sample provider rather than from assay-based typing. The prospective study material was composed of cDNA or gDNA derived from T cells, B-cell-depleted T cells, or PBMCs. The samples were drawn from the first 160 participants of the ongoing ImmuneRACE study and from 1,254 subjects provided by 6 global collaborators. Subjects who had been exposed to COVID-19, were actively infected with it, or had recovered from it provided the deeply sampled blood TCRbeta repertoires that made up the dataset. A freely available public database, intended as a resource for researchers studying the immune response to SARS-CoV-2, is where the repertoires were released. Sample metadata almost always included a de-identified subject ID, COVID-19 status, age in years and sex.

General conclusions and limits of the study: The quantity of clinical and demographic metadata differed by source and by participant and was supplied without curation.

TCRbeta CDR3 regions were amplified from genomic DNA using the immunoSEQ Assay, a bias-controlled multiplex PCR. The paper's processing steps were these. The number of nucleated cells in each sample was estimated from the amplification of reference gene primers within the assay. To quantify the absolute abundance of each unique TCRbeta CDR3 rearrangement, sequence reads were collapsed and filtered. For each sample, productive Simpson clonality was calculated as the square root of Simpson's diversity index over productive rearrangements. In its TCRdb copy, this immuneACCESS table keeps in-frame sequences only and misses some clones. Where compared with another copy, unresolved V genes explain less than half of these, and the others have no known cause. The V and J calls and the clone size are those of that table, but D and trimming were determined from the DNA. For this sample the table gives 150,000 or so clones, of which 65% to 85% were detected only once. Less than 4.5% of the sample belongs to the ten largest clones.

Counted from cysteine to phenylalanine, this CDR3 has 14 amino acids. The CDR3 DNA has 42 bases and is translated from base 1. Reading the germline V gene (reference sequence) gives CDR1 LNHDA and CDR2 SQIVND. Between the V and J ends, shortened by 2 bases and 2 bases respectively, the junction contains 10 bases. To note about this clone: Its antigen is still unknown. There are no base qualities to consult, and no much larger clone falls within one base.

In the prospective study, participants were roughly 18 to 100 years old, resided in fewer than 25 geographic areas of the United States, and were enrolled through a virtual design. In the prospective study, participants were assigned to cohorts based on the clinical history participants reported in a screening survey and a study questionnaire. Mobile phlebotomists in the prospective study collected whole blood, serum and a nasopharyngeal or oropharyngeal swab from every participant. Additional blood draws and questionnaires over an approximately two-month period could optionally be provided by prospective study participants. Before DNA extraction, blood samples from the prospective study were shipped at room temperature or frozen.

The sequencing sample was made of PBMCs or T cells enriched from blood (not recorded which). The rearranged chain carries TRBV19 and TRBJ2-7, with a tentative D gene TRBD1 over 5 matching bases. The TCR comes from a woman aged 45-65 years in a cohort exposed to, infected with or recovered from COVID-19 (not recorded which). The DNA is TGTGCCAGTAGTATAACAGGCCTTCCCTACGAGCAGTACTTC. Translated, it gives CASSITGLPYEQYF.